These 3 T cell receptor beta chains share one sample of origin, sequenced in a study of blood T cell repertoires in COVID-19. Libraries were prepared by immunoSEQ multiplex PCR; TCRdb keeps only in-frame clonotypes and omits some of them. The sample includes some 97,000 clones, 70% to 90% seen only once; the top ten take about 13%. Sequences were obtained from peripheral blood. All receptors derive from a human donor in a cohort sampled during active COVID-19.

V is TRBV19 and J is TRBJ2-2, with D tentatively TRBD1 (6 bases). CDR1 and CDR2 (germline): LNHDA, SQIVND (reference sequence). Trimming pared 5 bases from V and 2 bases from J, leaving 9 bases between. This CDR3 has 14 residues. The CDR3 reads CASSRDINTGELFF. The CDR3, as DNA: TGTGCCAGTAGTCGGGACATTAACACCGGGGAGCTGTTTTTT.

J is TRBJ1-5 and V is TRBV15, with D unclear. The V end was cut by 0 bases, the J end by 5 bases, with 8 bases between. The CDR3 totals 14 residues. CDR1 and CDR2 (germline): LNHNV, YYDKDF (reference sequence). CDR3 nucleotide sequence: TGTGCCACCAGCAGAGATCGGCAGGATCAGCCCCAGCATTTT. It encodes CATSRDRQDQPQHF.

The chain employs TRBV12-3 or TRBV12-4 and TRBJ2-1; the match to TRBD1 covers 7 bases. CDR3 length equals 12 residues. V lost 3 bases to trimming and J lost 11 bases; unmatched junction nucleotides: 4. CDR3 coding DNA: TGTGCCAGCAGTTTCTGGGACAGACAGCAGTTCTTC. Amino acid sequence: CASSFWDRQQFF.